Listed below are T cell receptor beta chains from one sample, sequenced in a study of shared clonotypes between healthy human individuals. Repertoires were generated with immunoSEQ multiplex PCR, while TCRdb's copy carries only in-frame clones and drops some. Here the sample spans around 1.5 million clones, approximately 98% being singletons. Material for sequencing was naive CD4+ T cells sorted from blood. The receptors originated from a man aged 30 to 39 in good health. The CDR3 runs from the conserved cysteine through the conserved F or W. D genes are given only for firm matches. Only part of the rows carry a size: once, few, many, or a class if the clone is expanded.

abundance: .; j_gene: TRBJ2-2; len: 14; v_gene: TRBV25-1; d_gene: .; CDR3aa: CASSEYVDTGELFF; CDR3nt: TGTGCCAGCAGTGAATATGTGGACACCGGGGAGCTGTTTTTT
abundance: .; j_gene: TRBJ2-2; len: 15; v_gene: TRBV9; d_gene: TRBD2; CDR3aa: CASSYGEGLTGELFF; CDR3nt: TGTGCCAGCAGCTACGGGGAGGGCCTCACCGGGGAGCTGTTTTTT
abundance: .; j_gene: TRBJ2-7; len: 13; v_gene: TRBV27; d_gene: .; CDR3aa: CASSPTTRVEQYF; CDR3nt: TGTGCCAGCAGCCCCACCACGCGGGTCGAGCAGTACTTC
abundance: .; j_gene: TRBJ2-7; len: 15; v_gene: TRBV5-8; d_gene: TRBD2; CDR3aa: CASSRGAGGPFEQYF; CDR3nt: TGTGCCAGCAGCCGCGGAGCGGGAGGGCCTTTCGAGCAGTACTTC
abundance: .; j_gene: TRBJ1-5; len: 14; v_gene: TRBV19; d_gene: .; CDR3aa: CASRGGVSNQPQHF; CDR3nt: TGTGCCAGTAGAGGAGGGGTTAGCAATCAGCCCCAGCATTTT
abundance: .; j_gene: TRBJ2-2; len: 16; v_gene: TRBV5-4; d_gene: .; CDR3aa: CASSLFGARRAGELFF; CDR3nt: TGTGCCAGCAGCTTATTCGGGGCTCGGAGGGCCGGGGAGCTGTTTTTT
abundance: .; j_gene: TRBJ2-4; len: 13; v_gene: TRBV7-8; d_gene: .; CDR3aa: CASSFSVGNIQYF; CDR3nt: TGTGCCAGCAGCTTTTCTGTAGGTAACATTCAGTACTTC
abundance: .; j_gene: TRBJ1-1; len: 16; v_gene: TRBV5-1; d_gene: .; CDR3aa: CASSLNWAGTNTEAFF; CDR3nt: TGCGCCAGCAGCTTGAATTGGGCAGGGACGAACACTGAAGCTTTCTTT
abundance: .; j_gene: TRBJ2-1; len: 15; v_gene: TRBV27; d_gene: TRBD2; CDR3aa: CASSSLAGVLNEQFF; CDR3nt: TGTGCCAGCAGTTCACTAGCGGGAGTACTTAATGAGCAGTTCTTC
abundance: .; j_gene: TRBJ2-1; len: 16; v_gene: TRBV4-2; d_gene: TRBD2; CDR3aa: CASSQDLAGAYNEQFF; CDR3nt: TGTGCCAGCAGCCAAGATCTAGCGGGGGCCTACAATGAGCAGTTCTTC
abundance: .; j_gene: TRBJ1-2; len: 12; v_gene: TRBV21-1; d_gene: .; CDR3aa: CATKVPRYGYTF; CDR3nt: TGTGCCACCAAGGTACCTAGATATGGCTACACCTTC
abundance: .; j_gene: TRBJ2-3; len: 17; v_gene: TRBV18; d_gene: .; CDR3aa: CASSPPKGPRSTDTQYF; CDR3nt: TGTGCCAGCTCACCACCGAAGGGGCCGCGCAGCACAGATACGCAGTATTTT
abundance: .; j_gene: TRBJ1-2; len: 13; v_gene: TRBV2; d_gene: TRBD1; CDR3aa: CANPGQANYGYTF; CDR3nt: TGTGCCAACCCGGGACAGGCAAACTATGGCTACACCTTC
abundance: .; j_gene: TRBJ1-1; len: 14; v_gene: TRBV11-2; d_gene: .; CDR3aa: CASSLDRGRTEAFF; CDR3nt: TGTGCCAGCAGCTTAGATCGGGGGCGCACTGAAGCTTTCTTT
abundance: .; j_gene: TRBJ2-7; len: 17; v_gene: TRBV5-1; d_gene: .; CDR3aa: CASSFLPRKGGSGEQYF; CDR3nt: TGCGCCAGCAGCTTCCTCCCACGGAAGGGGGGGAGCGGCGAGCAGTACTTC
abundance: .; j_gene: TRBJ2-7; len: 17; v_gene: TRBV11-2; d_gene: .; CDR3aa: CASSLDWGTRQSLEQYF; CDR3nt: TGTGCCAGCAGCTTAGATTGGGGCACTAGGCAATCGCTGGAGCAGTACTTC
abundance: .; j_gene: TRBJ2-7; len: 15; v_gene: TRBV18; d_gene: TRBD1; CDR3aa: CASSPGTGGSYEQYF; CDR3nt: TGTGCCAGCTCACCAGGGACAGGGGGCTCCTACGAGCAGTACTTC
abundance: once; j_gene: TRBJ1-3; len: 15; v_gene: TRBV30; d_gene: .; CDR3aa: CAWSFHQYSGNTIYF; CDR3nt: TGTGCCTGGAGTTTCCACCAGTACTCTGGAAACACCATATATTTT
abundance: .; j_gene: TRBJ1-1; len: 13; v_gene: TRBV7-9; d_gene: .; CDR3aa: CASSLETGRKAFF; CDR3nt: TGTGCCAGCAGCTTAGAAACAGGGAGGAAAGCTTTCTTT
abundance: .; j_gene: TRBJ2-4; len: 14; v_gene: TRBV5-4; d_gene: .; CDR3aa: CASSLSRAKNIQYF; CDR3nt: TGTGCCAGCAGCTTGTCCAGGGCCAAAAACATTCAGTACTTC